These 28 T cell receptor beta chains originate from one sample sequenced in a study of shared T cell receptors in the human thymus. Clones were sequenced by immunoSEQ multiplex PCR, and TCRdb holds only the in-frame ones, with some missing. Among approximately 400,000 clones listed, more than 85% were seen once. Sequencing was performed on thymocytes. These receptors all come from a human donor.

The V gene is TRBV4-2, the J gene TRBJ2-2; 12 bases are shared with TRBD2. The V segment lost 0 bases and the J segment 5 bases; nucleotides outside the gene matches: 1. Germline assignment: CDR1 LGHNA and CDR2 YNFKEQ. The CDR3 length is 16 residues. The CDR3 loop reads CASSQDGTSGTGELFF. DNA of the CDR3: TGTGCCAGCAGCCAAGATGGGACTAGCGGGACCGGGGAGCTGTTTTTT.

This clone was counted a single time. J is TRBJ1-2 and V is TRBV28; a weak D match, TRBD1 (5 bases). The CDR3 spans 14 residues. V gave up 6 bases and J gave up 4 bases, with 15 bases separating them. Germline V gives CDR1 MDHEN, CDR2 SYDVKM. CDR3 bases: TGTGCCAGCAGGGCGGACATCCGTGGCTATGGCTACACCTTC. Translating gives CASRADIRGYGYTF.

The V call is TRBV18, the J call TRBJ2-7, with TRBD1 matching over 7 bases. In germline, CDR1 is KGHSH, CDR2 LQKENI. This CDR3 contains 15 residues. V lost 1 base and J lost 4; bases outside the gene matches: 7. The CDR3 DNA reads TGTGCCAGCTCACCACGCGGAGAGGGGGCATACGAGCAGTACTTC. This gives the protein CASSPRGEGAYEQYF.

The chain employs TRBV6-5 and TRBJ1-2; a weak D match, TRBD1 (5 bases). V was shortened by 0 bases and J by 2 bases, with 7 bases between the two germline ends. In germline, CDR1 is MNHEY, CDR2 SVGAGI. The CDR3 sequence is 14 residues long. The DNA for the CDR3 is TGTGCCAGCAGTTACTCGAAGGGGAACTATGGCTACACCTTC. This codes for CASSYSKGNYGYTF.

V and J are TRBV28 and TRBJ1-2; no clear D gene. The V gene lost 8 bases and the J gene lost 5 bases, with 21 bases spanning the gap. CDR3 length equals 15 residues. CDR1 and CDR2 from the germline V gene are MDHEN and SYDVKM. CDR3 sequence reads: CASRSEAGRFYGYTF. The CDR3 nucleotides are TGTGCCAGCCGATCCGAGGCAGGCCGTTTTTATGGCTACACCTTC.

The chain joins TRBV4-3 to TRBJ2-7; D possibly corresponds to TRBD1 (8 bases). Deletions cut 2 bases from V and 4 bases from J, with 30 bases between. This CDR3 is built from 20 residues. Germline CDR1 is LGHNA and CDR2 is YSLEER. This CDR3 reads CASSQFLTGEGGYSVYEQYF. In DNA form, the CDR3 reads TGCGCCAGCAGCCAATTCCTGACAGGGGAGGGGGGTTATTCTGTTTACGAGCAGTACTTC.

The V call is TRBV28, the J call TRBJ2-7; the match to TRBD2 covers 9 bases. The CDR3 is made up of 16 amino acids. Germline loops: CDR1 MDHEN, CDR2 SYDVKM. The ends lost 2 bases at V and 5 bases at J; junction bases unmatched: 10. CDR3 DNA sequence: TGTGCCAGCAGTTTAGGGCGGGAGGGCCCCCCAAACGAGCAGTACTTC. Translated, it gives CASSLGREGPPNEQYF.

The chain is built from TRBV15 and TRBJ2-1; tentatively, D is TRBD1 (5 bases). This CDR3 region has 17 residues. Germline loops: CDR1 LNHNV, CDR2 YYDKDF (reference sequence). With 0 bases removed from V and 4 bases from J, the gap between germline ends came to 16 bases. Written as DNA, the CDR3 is TGTGCCACCAGCAGAGATCTGGCCTTCCAGGGTTACAATGAGCAGTTCTTC. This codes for CATSRDLAFQGYNEQFF.

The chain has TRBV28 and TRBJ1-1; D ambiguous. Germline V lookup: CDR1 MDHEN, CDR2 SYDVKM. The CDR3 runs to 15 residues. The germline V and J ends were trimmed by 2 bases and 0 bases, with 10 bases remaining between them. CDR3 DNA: TGTGCCAGCAGTTTAATCAAGGGCATGAACACTGAAGCTTTCTTT. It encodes CASSLIKGMNTEAFF.

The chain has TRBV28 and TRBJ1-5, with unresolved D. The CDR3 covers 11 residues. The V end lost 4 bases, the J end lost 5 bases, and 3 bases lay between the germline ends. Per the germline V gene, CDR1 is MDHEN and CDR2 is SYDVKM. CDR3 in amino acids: CASSSYQPQHF. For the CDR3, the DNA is TGTGCCAGCAGTTCATATCAGCCCCAGCATTTT.

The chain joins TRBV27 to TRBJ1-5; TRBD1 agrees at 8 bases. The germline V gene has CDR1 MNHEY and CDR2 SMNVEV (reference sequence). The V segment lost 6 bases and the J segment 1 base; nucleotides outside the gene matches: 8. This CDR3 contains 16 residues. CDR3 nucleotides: TGTGCCAGCAGGGGGCGGGGACAGGAAAGCAATCAGCCCCAGCATTTT. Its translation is CASRGRGQESNQPQHF.

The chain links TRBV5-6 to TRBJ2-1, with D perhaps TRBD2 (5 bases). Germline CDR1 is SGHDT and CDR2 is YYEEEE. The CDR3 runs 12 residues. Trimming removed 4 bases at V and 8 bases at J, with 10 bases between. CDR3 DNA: TGTGCCAGCAGCCGAGGAGGATATGAGCAGTTCTTC. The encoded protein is CASSRGGYEQFF. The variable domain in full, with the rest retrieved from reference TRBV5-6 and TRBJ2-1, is DAGVTQSPTHLIKTRGQQVTLRCSPKSGHDTVSWYQQALGQGPQFIFQYYEEEERQRGNFPDRFSGHQFPNYSSELNVNALLLGDSALYLCASSRGGYEQFFGPGTRLTVL.

CDR3 amino acids: CASTYEGLAGDTDTQYF. CDR3 DNA sequence: TGTGCCAGCACCTACGAGGGTCTAGCGGGGGACACAGATACGCAGTATTTT. The chain recombines TRBV5-6 with TRBJ2-3; 10 nucleotides align to TRBD2. The V gene end was trimmed by 6 bases and the J gene end by 2 bases; junction bases not matched to a gene: 12. CDR1 and CDR2 (germline): SGHDT, YYEEEE. The CDR3 is 17 residues long.

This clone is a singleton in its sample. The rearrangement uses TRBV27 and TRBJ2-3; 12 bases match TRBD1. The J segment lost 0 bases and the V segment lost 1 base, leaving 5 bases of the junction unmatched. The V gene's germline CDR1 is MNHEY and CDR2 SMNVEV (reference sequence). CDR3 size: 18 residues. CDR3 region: CASSLWDRGRLSTDTQYF. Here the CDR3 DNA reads TGTGCCAGCAGTTTATGGGACAGGGGGCGCTTGAGCACAGATACGCAGTATTTT.

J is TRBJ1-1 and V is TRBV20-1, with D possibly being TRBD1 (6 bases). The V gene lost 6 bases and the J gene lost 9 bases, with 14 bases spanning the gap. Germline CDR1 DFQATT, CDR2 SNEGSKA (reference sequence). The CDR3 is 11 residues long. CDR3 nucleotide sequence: TGCAGTGCCCGATACAGGGAACAAGCTTTCTTT. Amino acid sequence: CSARYREQAFF.

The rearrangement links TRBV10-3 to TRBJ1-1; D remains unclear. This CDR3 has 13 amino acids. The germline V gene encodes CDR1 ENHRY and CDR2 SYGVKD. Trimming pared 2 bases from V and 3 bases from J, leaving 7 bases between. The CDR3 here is CAISEVTYTEAFF. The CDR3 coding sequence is TGTGCCATCAGTGAGGTTACATACACTGAAGCTTTCTTT.

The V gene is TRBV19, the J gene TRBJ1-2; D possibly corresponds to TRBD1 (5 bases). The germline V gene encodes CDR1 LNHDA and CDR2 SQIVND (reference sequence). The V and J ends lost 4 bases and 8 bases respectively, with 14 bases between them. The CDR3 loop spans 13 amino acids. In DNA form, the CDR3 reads TGTGCCAGTAGTACGGGACCTCCTGAGGGCTACACCTTC. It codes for CASSTGPPEGYTF.

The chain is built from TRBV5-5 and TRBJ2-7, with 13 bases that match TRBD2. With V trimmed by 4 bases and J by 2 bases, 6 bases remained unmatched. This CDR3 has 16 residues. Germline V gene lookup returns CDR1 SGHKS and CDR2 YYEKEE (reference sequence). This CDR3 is CASSRGLAGPPYEQYF. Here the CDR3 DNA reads TGTGCCAGCAGCCGGGGACTAGCGGGGCCACCCTACGAGCAGTACTTC.

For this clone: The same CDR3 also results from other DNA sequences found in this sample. CDR3 coding DNA: TGTGCCAGCTCACCACCAAGTGACGAGCAGTACTTC. It yields the protein CASSPPSDEQYF. This sequence joins TRBV18 and TRBJ2-7; no clear D gene. Trimming removed 0 bases at V and 5 bases at J, with 5 bases between. The CDR3 sequence is 12 residues long. From germline, CDR1 is KGHSH and CDR2 LQKENI.

In DNA, the CDR3 is TGTGCCTGGAGTGTACCGACTAGCGGGAGAGGAGATGAGCAGTTCTTC. Protein sequence: CAWSVPTSGRGDEQFF. The chain joins TRBV30 to TRBJ2-1; 12 bases map to TRBD2. Trimming cost V 0 bases and J 8 bases; bases outside gene matches: 8. Germline V gene lookup returns CDR1 GTSNPN and CDR2 SVGIG (reference sequence). The CDR3 is made up of 16 amino acids.

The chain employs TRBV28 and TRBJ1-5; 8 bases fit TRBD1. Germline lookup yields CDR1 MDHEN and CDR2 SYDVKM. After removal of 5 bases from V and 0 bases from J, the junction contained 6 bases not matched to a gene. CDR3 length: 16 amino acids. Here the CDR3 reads CASSPYRGDSNQPQHF. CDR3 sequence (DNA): TGTGCCAGCAGTCCCTACAGGGGGGATAGCAATCAGCCCCAGCATTTT.

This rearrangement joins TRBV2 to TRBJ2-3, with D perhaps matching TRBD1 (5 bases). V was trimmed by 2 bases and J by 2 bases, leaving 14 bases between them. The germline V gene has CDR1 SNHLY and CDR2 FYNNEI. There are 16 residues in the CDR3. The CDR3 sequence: CASSERLDTPTDTQYF. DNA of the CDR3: TGTGCCAGCAGTGAAAGGCTGGACACCCCCACAGATACGCAGTATTTT.

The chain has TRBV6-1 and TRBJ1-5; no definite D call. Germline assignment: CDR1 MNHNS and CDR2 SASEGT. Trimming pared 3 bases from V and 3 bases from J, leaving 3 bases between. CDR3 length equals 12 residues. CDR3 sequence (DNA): TGTGCCAGCAGTGAGTTCAATCAGCCCCAGCATTTT. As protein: CASSEFNQPQHF.

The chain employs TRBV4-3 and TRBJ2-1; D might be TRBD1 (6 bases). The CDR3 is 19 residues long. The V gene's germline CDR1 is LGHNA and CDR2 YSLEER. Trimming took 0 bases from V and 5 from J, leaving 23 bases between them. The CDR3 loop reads CASSQDGSCQGTEDNEQFF. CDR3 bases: TGCGCCAGCAGCCAAGATGGGTCATGTCAGGGGACGGAGGACAATGAGCAGTTCTTC.

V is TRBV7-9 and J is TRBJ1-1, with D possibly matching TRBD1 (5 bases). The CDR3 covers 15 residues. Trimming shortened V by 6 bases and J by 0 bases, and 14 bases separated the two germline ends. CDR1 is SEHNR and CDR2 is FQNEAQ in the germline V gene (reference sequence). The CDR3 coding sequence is TGTGCCAGCAGAGAAGGGGAGGGATTGAACACTGAAGCTTTCTTT. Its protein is CASREGEGLNTEAFF.

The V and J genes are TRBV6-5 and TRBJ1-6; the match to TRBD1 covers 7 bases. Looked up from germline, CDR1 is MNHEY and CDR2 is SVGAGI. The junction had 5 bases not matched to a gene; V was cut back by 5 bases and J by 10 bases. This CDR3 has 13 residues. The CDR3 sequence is CASSIQGLSPLHF. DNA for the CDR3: TGTGCCAGCAGTATACAGGGGCTGTCACCCCTCCACTTT.

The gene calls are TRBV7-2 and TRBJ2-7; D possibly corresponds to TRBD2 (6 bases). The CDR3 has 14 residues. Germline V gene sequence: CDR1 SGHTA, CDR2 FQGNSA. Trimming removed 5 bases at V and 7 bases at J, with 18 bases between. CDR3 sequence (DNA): TGTGCCAGCAGCGGGCGGGACGCCGCTGGGGAGCAGTACTTC. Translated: CASSGRDAAGEQYF. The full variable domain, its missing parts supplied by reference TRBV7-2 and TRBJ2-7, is GAGVSQSPSNKVTEKGKDVELRCDPISGHTALYWYRQSLGQGLEFLIYFQGNSAPDKSGLPSDRFSAERTGGSVSTLTIQRTQQEDSAVYLCASSGRDAAGEQYFGPGTRLTVT.

For the CDR3, the DNA is TGTGCCAGCAGCCCCCCGATGGGCCAGGGTGGGCAAGAGACCCAGTACTTC. Protein sequence: CASSPPMGQGGQETQYF. This chain uses TRBV5-5 with TRBJ2-5; weak D call: TRBD1 (5 bases). Trimming pared 4 bases from V and 2 bases from J, leaving 21 bases between. The CDR3 extends over 17 amino acids. CDR1 SGHKS and CDR2 YYEKEE come from the germline V gene (reference sequence).